This TCR beta chain was sequenced for a study of blood T cells in healthy people across ages (dated by TCRdb to 2013 to 2016). At the level of the whole study: In model experiments, template switching captured about one uniquely barcoded TCR beta cDNA molecule for every two T cells. To track age-related changes in TCR beta repertoire diversity, the study relied on deep sequencing normalized with unique cDNA molecular identifiers. Using the same blood draw, the study looked at two additional independent replicas of 1 million unique cDNA reads for two donors, one aged 18 to 30 and the other aged 80 or older. Donors were grouped into four age groups: young (average 16 years), middle-aged (39), aged (roughly 62) and long-lived (just over 80). The study at large found these results: The long-lived group showed more naive CD4+ T cells, fewer expanded clones and increased TCR diversity than the aged group, suggesting age selection. As age increased, observed TCR beta diversity per million T cells dropped in a roughly linear way, and a significant reduction was already evident by age approximately 40. Conclusive comparison of naive and antigen-experienced compartments was prevented by the profiling of bulk unsorted PBMCs. Estimates of total diversity from one million sequenced T cells were regarded as lower bounds and underestimates. Observed TCR beta diversity correlated strongly with the percentage of naive T cells measured by flow cytometry. Donor CMV infection status was unknown, potentially confounding age-related changes in expanded clonotypes.

This clonotype turned up a few times. The antigen this receptor binds is unknown. No base quality values were provided; no much bigger clone lies one nucleotide off. The approximately 40 donors, aged roughly 6 to 100 years, were systemically healthy Caucasian individuals from Russia. Each donor gave about 9.7 milliliters of peripheral blood, drawn into EDTA-treated Vacutainer tubes. Ficoll-Paque density-gradient centrifugation was used to isolate PBMCs, with at least 6.5 million per sample. Trizol reagent was used to extract total RNA from the PBMCs, yielding at least 5 micrograms per sample. The percentages of naive CD45RAhigh/CD27high T cells were determined by flow cytometry on a PBMC aliquot from every donor. Trimming at the junction amounts to 3 bases on V and 3 bases on J, and the germline ends lie 12 bases apart. Counted from cysteine to phenylalanine, this CDR3 has 15 amino acids. CDR3 DNA is the only sequence kept; it has 45 bases, read in frame from the first base. From a lookup of the germline V gene (reference sequence), CDR1 and CDR2 are LNHNV and YYDKDF.

Library construction relied on 5' RACE. Sequenced on an Illumina HiSeq 2500. A second PCR of roughly 6 to 12 cycles was performed with a sample-barcoded 5' primer and a J-beta primer mix. A unique molecular identifier was introduced onto each TCR beta cDNA molecule by a template-switch 5' adaptor carrying 12 random nucleotides. At least 3 million CDR3-containing paired-end reads were obtained from each sample. First-strand cDNA synthesis was performed from all RNA using the Mint cDNA synthesis kit, with priming by a TRBC-specific oligonucleotide. After uracil-DNA glycosylase treatment, a first 18-cycle PCR used universal primers M1SS and BC2_uni_R on all cDNA. Regarding the original processing steps: For normalization, 1 million high-quality reads were randomly selected from each sample, with every read carrying a distinct molecular identifier. Instead of being binned into consensus sequences, reads with shared molecular identifiers were discarded. MiTCR, run with a Q25 quality threshold and the strictest error-elimination algorithm, handled CDR3 identification, clonotype clustering and error correction. A nonparametric unseen species model with Euler transformation was used to estimate lower-bound total TCR beta diversity. Using fastp trimming at Q25 and MiXCR clonotype assembly, TCRdb reanalyzed the public sequencing data and kept in-frame beta chains. Every CDR3 protein is listed once, alongside the most common genes and DNA of its rows. The V and J calls here are based on TCRdb, not the publication. The sample contains just under 550,000 distinct CDR3 sequences, under 30% of them found a single time. The ten largest account for under 9% of the sample.

These data were also filed under a second study, of T cells of mothers and their children. Per that second paper: Nine systemically healthy Caucasian individuals, comprising three mothers and their six children, were included as donors. cDNA synthesis used all of the extracted RNA, with around 1.6 ug of RNA in each 15 ul reaction. In the second PCR, sample barcodes and 2-4 random nucleotides were introduced via the M1S primer. Over 8.5 million TCR beta CDR3 reads came from each mother, compared with approximately 3 million reads from each child. TCR recombination output is similarly shaped by thymic selection in related and unrelated pairs, with a minor effect exerted by inherited differences. Normalized repertoire overlap in related mother-child pairs was always slightly higher than in unrelated mother-child pairs, but the difference was never significant. No persistent microchimeric T cell clones were found, with a detection sensitivity of approximately 94 clones per million clonotypes. To look for features that set related mother-child pairs apart from unrelated individuals, the researchers ran deep NGS to compare the TCR beta repertoires of mothers and children. The mean age was roughly 36 +/- 4 years for the mothers and around 10 +/- 4 years for the children. Libraries were sequenced on Illumina HiSeq 2000 with 100+100 nt paired-end reads after adapter ligation with NEBNext reagents. To prevent cross-contamination, the mother and child libraries were prepared a month apart and were sequenced in separate runs. Between about 500,000 and 2,100,000 distinct TCR beta clonotypes were identified per donor. Naive TCR beta clonotypes were estimated from low-frequency clonotypes matched to each donor's FACS-determined naive share, without sorting.

Source material: blood. The clonotype was recovered from a boy aged 5-17 years in good health. The chain links TRBV15 with TRBJ2-4, with no reliable assignment of the D segment. CDR3 reads: CATSSGLTGKNIQYF. In nucleotide form, the sequence is TGTGCCACCAGCAGTGGGCTCACGGGCAAAAACATTCAGTACTTC.